The subject of this entry is one TCR beta chain. Its target is unknown. V was cut by 7 bases and J by 4 bases, with 17 bases left in between. CDR3 length equals 15 residues. The germline gives CDR1 SEHNR, CDR2 FQNEAQ (reference sequence). This record comes from a study of shared clonotypes between healthy human individuals. In replicate PCRs of sorted subsets, roughly 200 ng DNA, roughly 31,000 T cell genomes, was used. The repertoire was sequenced with immunoSEQ multiplex PCR; TCRdb's copy has only in-frame clones and lacks some. The table records about 1.5 million clones, roughly 96% of them present only once. Findings and caveats of the study: Richness estimates generally favored naive over memory subsets.

V is TRBV7-9 and J is TRBJ2-1; D not certain. The sample comprised naive CD4+ T cells sorted from blood. As to subset: CD45RA+ positively selected. This receptor was taken from a young man in good health. The CDR3 sequence: CASTVDRVGYNEQFF. CDR3 nucleotides: TGTGCCAGCACCGTGGACCGGGTGGGGTACAATGAGCAGTTCTTC.